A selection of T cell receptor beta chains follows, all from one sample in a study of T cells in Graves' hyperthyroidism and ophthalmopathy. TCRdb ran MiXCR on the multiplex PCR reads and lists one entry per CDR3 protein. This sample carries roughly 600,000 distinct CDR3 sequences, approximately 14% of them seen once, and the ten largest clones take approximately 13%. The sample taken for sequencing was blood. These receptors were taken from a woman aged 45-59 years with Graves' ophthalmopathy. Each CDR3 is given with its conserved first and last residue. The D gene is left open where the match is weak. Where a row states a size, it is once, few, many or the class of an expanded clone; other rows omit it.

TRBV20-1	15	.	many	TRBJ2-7	TGCAGTGCTAGGGGGAGAGGGAGGACCCTCTGGGAGCAGTACTTC	CSARGRGRTLWEQYF
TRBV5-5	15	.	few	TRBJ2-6	TGTGCCAGCAGCTGGCCCGGGTCTGGGGCCAACGTCCTGACTTTC	CASSWPGSGANVLTF
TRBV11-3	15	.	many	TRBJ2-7	TGTGCCAGCAGCTTAGGGGGGCTGAGAAATCACGAGCAGTACTTC	CASSLGGLRNHEQYF
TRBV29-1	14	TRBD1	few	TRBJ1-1	TGCAGCGTTTACCCGGGGACAGGGGACACTGAAGCTTTCTTT	CSVYPGTGDTEAFF
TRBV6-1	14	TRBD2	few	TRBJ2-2	TGTGCCAGCAGCTCCGCGGGGGTTGGGGGGGAGCTGTTTTTT	CASSSAGVGGELFF
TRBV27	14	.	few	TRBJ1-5	TGTGCCAGCAGTTTAAGGGGCAGACATCAGCCCCAGCATTTT	CASSLRGRHQPQHF
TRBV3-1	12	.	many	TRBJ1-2	TGTGCCAGCAGCCTTCGCCCCGGTGGCTACACCTTC	CASSLRPGGYTF
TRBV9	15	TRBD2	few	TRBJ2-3	TGTGCCAGCACCCGACTAGCGAAGAGCACAGATACGCAGTATTTT	CASTRLAKSTDTQYF
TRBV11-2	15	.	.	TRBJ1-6	TGTGCCAGCGGGCATCTTGGACACTATAATTCACCCCTCCACTTT	CASGHLGHYNSPLHF
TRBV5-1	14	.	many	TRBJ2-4	TGCGCCAGCAGAGAAGAGGGAGCCAAAAACATTCAGTACTTC	CASREEGAKNIQYF
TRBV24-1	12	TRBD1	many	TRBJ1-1	TGTGCCACCTCGGACAGGGGTGGAGAAGCTTTCTTT	CATSDRGGEAFF
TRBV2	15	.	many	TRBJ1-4	TGTGCCAGCAGTGAAGGCGGGATAGCTAATGAAAAACTGTTTTTT	CASSEGGIANEKLFF
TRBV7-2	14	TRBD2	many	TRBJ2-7	TGTGCCAGCAGCCACACTAGCGGGAGGATCGAGCAGTACTTC	CASSHTSGRIEQYF
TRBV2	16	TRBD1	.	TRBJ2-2	TGTGCCAGCAGTGAACCCGGACAGGCGAACACCGGGGAGCTGTTTTTT	CASSEPGQANTGELFF
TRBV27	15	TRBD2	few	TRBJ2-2	TGTGCCAGCAGCGGGACTAGCGGGTACACCGGGGAGCTGTTTTTT	CASSGTSGYTGELFF
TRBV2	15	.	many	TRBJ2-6	TGTGCCAGCAAATCAGGGGCTTACGGGGCCAACGTCCTGACTTTC	CASKSGAYGANVLTF
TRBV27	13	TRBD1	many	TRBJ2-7	TGTGCCAGCAGTTTCGACAGGGGGGGCGAGCAGTACTTC	CASSFDRGGEQYF
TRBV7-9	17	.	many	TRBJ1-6	TGTGCCAGCAGCTTACCATCTGTTGGGGACGGTAATTCACCCCTCCACTTT	CASSLPSVGDGNSPLHF
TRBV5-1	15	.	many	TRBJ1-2	TGCGCCAGCAGCTGGGGGACTGAATTTAACTATGGCTACACCTTC	CASSWGTEFNYGYTF
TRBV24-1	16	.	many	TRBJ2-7	TGTGCCACCAGTGATCGCGGAGTGGCAGGATCCTACGAGCAGTACTTC	CATSDRGVAGSYEQYF
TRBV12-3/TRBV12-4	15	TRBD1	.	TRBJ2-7	TGTGCCAGCAGTCTGCTCACCGGGACAGTCTACGAGCAGTACTTC	CASSLLTGTVYEQYF
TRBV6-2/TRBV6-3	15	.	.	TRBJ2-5	TGTGCCAGCAACCCCCGAGCGGACCTCCAAGAGACCCAGTACTTC	CASNPRADLQETQYF
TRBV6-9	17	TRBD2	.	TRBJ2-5	TGTGCCAGCAGTTACTCAAAGACTAGCGGAGATCAAGAGACCCAGTACTTC	CASSYSKTSGDQETQYF
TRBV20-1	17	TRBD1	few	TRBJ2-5	TGCAGTGCTAGAGGGAATCCGGGACAGGCCCTACAAGAGACCCAGTACTTC	CSARGNPGQALQETQYF
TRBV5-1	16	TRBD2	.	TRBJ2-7	TGCGCCAGCAGCACACTACTAGCGGGAGCCGCCTACGAGCAGTACTTC	CASSTLLAGAAYEQYF
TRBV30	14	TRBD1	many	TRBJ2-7	TGTGCCTGGAGTAGGGGGACAGGAAACTACGAGCAGTACTTC	CAWSRGTGNYEQYF
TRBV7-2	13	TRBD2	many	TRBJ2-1	TGTGCCAGCAGCCCGGGGACTAGCAGAGAGCAGTTCTTC	CASSPGTSREQFF
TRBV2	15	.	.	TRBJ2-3	TGTGCCAGGCGGGGTGGAGAAGGGCCGGCAGATACGCAGTATTTT	CARRGGEGPADTQYF
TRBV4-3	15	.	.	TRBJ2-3	TGCGCCAGCAGCCAAGAGGTTCGGGACACAGATACGCAGTATTTT	CASSQEVRDTDTQYF
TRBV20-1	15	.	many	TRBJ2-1	TGCAGTGCTAGAGATATTCTGTCCAACGCCGATGAGCAGTTCTTC	CSARDILSNADEQFF
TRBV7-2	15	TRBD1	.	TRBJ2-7	TGTGCCAGCAGCTCGGGACAGGGGGCACCCTACGAGCAGTACTTC	CASSSGQGAPYEQYF
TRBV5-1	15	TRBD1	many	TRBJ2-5	TGCGCCAGCAGCTTAGGGGGCGCGGTCCAAGAGACCCAGTACTTC	CASSLGGAVQETQYF
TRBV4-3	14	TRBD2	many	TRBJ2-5	TGCGCCAGCAGCCACCTTGCGACTAGCGAGACCCAGTACTTC	CASSHLATSETQYF
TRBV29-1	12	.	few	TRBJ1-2	TGCAGCGTTGAAGGGGGGGCGTGGGGCTACACCTTC	CSVEGGAWGYTF
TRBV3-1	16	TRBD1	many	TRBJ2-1	TGTGCCAGCAGCCAATCGACAGGGATAAATTACAATGAGCAGTTCTTC	CASSQSTGINYNEQFF
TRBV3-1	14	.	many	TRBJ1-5	TGTGCCAGCAGCCAAGGGACAGCGGGACAGCCCCAGCATTTT	CASSQGTAGQPQHF
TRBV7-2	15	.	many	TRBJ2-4	TGTGCCAGCAGCTTACAAGAGTCTGAGGCGAACATTCAGTACTTC	CASSLQESEANIQYF
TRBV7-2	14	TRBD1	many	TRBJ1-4	TGTGCCAGCAGCCCGGGGACAGGGAATTGGAAACTGTTTTTT	CASSPGTGNWKLFF